This TCR beta chain originates from a study of blood T cells in healthy people across ages (dated by TCRdb to between 2014 and 2017). In terms of the full investigation: Template switching captured roughly one uniquely barcoded TCR beta cDNA molecule per two T cells in model experiments. Donors were grouped into four age groups: young (average about 15 years), middle-aged (39), aged (62) and long-lived (approximately 78). Donors of different ages were randomly distributed across sequencing lanes to avoid experimental bias. To track age-related changes in TCR beta repertoire diversity, the study relied on deep sequencing normalized with unique cDNA molecular identifiers. Using the same blood draw, the study looked at two additional independent replicas of 1 million unique cDNA reads for two donors, one aged 18 to 30 and the other aged 80 or older.

The 40 or so donors, aged about 6 to 95 years, were systemically healthy Caucasian individuals from Russia. Each donor gave around 9 milliliters of peripheral blood, collected into EDTA-treated Vacutainer tubes. PBMCs were isolated by Ficoll-Paque density-gradient centrifugation, with at least 6 million obtained per sample. Trizol reagent was used to extract total RNA from the PBMCs, yielding at least 5.5 micrograms per sample. The percentages of naive CD45RAhigh/CD27high T cells were determined by flow cytometry on a PBMC aliquot from every donor. The CDR3 sequence holds 14 residues, the cysteine and phenylalanine included. The entry retains the CDR3 DNA only, 42 bases that are in frame from base 1. Relative to germline, V is missing 4 bases and J is missing 9 bases, with 4 bases of the junction outside any gene match. The CDR1 and CDR2 encoded by the germline V gene are MNHEY and SVGAGI. With respect to this clonotype: Its antigen is not yet known. Base qualities are not provided; no much larger clone lies one nucleotide away.

Receptor libraries were prepared by 5' RACE. These reads were obtained on an Illumina HiSeq 2500. A second about 7 to 11 cycle PCR used a sample-barcoded 5' primer and a J-beta primer mix. A template-switch 5' adaptor carrying 12 random nucleotides introduced a unique molecular identifier onto each TCR beta cDNA molecule. At least 2.5 million CDR3-containing paired-end reads were obtained from each sample. First-strand cDNA was synthesized from all RNA with the Mint cDNA synthesis kit, primed by a TRBC-specific oligonucleotide. After uracil-DNA glycosylase treatment, a first 18-cycle PCR used universal primers M1SS and BC2_uni_R on all cDNA. The paper's processing steps were these. For normalization, 1 million high-quality reads, each with a distinct molecular identifier, were randomly selected from each sample. Instead of being binned into consensus sequences, reads with shared molecular identifiers were discarded. MiTCR, with a Q25 quality threshold and the strictest error-elimination algorithm, was used for CDR3 identification, clonotype clustering and error correction. A nonparametric unseen species model with Euler transformation was used to estimate lower-bound total TCR beta diversity. TCRdb ran its own pipeline on the public reads, namely fastp trimming at Q25 and MiXCR clone calling, and kept in-frame beta chains. Every distinct CDR3 protein forms one entry, paired with its most common genes and DNA. The V and J calls come from TCRdb's annotation, not from the publication. This sample holds about 780,000 distinct CDR3 sequences; under 80% were observed only once. The ten largest clones take up 28% of the sample.

The full study reports these points: Donor CMV infection status was unknown, potentially confounding age-related changes in expanded clonotypes. Compared with the aged group, the long-lived group had more naive CD4+ T cells, fewer expanded clones and increased TCR diversity, suggesting age selection. A strong correlation was found between observed TCR beta diversity and the percentage of naive T cells measured by flow cytometry. Since profiling was done on bulk unsorted PBMCs, naive and antigen-experienced compartments could not be conclusively compared. Observed TCR beta diversity per million T cells fell roughly linearly with age, and a significant reduction was already apparent by age roughly 40. Estimates of total diversity based on one million sequenced T cells were regarded as lower bounds and as underestimates.

The TCR originated in a man under 40 in good health. The chain couples TRBV6-5 to TRBJ2-1, and TRBD1 matches 12 of the central bases. Material for sequencing was blood. The CDR3 sequence is CASSSGTGGGEQFF. Here is the DNA: TGTGCCAGCAGTTCCGGGACAGGGGGCGGTGAGCAGTTCTTC.